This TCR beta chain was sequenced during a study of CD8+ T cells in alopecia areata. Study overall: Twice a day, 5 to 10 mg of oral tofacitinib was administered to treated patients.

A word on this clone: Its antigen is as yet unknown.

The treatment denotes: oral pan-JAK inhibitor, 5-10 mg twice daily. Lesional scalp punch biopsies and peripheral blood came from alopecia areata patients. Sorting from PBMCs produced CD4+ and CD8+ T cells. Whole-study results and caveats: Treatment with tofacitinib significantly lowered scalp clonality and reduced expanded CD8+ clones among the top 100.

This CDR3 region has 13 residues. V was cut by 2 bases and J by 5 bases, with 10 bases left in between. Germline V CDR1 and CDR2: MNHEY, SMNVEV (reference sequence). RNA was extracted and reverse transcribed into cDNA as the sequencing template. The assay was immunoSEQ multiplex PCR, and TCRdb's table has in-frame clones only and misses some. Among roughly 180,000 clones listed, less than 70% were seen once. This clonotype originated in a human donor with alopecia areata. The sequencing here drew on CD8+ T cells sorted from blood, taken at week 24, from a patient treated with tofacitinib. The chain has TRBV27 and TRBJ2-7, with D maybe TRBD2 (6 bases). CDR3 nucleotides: TGTGCCAGCAGTTTAGGGCTAGCGAACGAGCAGTACTTC. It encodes CASSLGLANEQYF.